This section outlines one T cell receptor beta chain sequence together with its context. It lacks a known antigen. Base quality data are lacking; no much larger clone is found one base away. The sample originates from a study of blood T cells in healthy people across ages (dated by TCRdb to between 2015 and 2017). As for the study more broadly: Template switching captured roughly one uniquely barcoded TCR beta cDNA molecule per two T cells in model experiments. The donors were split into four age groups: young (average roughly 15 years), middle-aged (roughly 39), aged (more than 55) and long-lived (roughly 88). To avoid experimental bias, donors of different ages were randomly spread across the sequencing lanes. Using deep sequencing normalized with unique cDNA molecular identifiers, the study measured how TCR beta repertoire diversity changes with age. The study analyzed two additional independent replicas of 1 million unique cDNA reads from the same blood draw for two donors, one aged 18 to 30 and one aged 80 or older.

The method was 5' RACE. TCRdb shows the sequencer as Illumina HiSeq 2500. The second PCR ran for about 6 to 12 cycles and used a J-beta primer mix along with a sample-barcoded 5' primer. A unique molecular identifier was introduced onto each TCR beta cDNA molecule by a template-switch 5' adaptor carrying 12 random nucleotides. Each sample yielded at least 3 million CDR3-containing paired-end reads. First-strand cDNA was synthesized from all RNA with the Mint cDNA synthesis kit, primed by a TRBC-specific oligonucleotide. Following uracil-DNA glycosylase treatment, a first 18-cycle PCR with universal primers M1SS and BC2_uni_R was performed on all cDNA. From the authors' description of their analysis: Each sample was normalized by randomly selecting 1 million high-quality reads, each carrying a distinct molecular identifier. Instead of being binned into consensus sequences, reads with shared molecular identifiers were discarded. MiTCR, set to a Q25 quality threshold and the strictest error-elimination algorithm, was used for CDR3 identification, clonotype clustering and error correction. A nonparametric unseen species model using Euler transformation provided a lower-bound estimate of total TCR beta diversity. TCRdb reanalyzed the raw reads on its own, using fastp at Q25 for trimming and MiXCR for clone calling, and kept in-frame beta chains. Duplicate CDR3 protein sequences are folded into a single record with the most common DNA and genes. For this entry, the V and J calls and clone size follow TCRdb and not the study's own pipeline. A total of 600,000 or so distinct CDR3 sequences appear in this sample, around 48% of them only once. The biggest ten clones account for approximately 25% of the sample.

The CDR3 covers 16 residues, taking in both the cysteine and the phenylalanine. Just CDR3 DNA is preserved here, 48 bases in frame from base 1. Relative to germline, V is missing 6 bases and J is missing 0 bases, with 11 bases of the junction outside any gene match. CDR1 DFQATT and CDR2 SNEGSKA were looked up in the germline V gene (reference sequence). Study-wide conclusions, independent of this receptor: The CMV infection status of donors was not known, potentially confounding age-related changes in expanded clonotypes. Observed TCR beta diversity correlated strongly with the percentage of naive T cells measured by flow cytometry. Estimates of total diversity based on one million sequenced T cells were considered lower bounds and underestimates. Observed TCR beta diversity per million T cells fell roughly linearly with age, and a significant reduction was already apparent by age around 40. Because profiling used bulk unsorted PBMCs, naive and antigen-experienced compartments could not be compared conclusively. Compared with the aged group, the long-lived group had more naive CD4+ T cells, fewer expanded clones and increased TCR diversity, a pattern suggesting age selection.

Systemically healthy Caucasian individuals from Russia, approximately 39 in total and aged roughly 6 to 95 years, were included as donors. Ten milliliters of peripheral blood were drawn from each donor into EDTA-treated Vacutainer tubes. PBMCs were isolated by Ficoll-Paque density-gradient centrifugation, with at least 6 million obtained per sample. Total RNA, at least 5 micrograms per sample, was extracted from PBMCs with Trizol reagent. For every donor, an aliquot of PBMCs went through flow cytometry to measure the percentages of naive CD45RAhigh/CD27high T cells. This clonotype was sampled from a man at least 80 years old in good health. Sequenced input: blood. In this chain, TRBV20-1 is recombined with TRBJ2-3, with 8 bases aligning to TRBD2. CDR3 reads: CSAPGRLAGSTDTQYF. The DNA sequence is TGCAGTGCCCCAGGAAGGCTAGCGGGCAGCACAGATACGCAGTATTTT.